The present T cell receptor beta chain was sequenced within a study of CD8 T cells in ankylosing spondylitis. The V gene end was trimmed by 6 bases and the J gene end by 0 bases; junction bases not matched to a gene: 15. Germline CDR1 reads MNHEY; CDR2 reads SVGEGT. The length of the CDR3 is 18 residues. The sample holds many counts of this clonotype. Its target is not known. For TCR beta, libraries came from quantitative 5'-RACE with molecular barcodes. TCRdb itself ran the 5' RACE reads through MiXCR, one entry per CDR3 protein. The table lists some 63,000 distinct CDR3 sequences, around 6.4% of them singletons. Notes on the study in general: Peripheral blood held disease-linked clones only at relatively low frequency, and these were CD8+.

The source material was synovial fluid, either unsorted or a sorted T cell fraction (not recorded which). This receptor was obtained from a male donor with ankylosing spondylitis. This chain connects TRBV6-2 or TRBV6-3 to TRBJ2-3; TRBD1 matches at 7 bases. The CDR3 nucleotides are TGTGCCAGCAGACAAGCAGCCGGGACAGTAACGAGCACAGATACGCAGTATTTT. Translated: CASRQAAGTVTSTDTQYF.